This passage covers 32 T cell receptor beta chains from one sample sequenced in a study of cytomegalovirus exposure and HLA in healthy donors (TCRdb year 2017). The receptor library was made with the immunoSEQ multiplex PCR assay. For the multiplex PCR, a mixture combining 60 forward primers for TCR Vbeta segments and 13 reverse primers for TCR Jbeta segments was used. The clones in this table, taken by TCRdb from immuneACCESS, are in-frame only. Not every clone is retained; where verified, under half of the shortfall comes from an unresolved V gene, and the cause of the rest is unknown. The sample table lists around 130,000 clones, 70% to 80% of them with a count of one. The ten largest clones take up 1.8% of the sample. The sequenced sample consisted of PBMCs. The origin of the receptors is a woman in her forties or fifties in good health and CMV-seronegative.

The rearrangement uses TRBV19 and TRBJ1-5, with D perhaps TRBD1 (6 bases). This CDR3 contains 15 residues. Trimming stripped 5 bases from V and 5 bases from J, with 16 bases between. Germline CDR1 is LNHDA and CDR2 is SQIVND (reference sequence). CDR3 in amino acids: CASSVTQGRDQPQHF. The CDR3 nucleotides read TGTGCCAGTAGTGTAACCCAGGGGAGGGATCAGCCCCAGCATTTT. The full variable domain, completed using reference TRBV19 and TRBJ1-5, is DGGITQSPKYLFRKEGQNVTLSCEQNLNHDAMYWYRQDPGQGLRLIYYSQIVNDFQKGDIAEGYSVSREKKESFPLTVTSAQKNPTAFYLCASSVTQGRDQPQHFGDGTRLSIL.

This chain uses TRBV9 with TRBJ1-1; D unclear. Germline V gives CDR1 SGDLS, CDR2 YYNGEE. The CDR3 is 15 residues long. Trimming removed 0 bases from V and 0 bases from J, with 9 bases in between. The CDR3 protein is CASSVGGLLNTEAFF. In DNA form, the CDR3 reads TGTGCCAGCAGCGTAGGAGGGCTTTTGAACACTGAAGCTTTCTTT. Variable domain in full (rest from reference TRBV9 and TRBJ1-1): DSGVTQTPKHLITATGQRVTLRCSPRSGDLSVYWYQQSLDQGLQFLIQYYNGEERAKGNILERFSAQQFPDLHSELNLSSLELGDSALYFCASSVGGLLNTEAFFGQGTRLTVV.

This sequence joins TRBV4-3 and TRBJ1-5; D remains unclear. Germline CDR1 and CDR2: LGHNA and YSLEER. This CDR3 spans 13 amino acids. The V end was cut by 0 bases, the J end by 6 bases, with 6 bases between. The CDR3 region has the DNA TGCGCCAGCAGCCAAGACCCTCTTCAGCCCCAGCATTTT. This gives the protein CASSQDPLQPQHF.

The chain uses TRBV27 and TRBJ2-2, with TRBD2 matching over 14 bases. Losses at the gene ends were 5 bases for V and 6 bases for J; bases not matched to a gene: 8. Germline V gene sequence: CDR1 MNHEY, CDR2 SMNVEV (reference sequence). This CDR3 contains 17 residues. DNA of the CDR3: TGTGCCAGCAGTCCACCGGGACTAGCGGGAGTTGCCGGGGAGCTGTTTTTT. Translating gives CASSPPGLAGVAGELFF.

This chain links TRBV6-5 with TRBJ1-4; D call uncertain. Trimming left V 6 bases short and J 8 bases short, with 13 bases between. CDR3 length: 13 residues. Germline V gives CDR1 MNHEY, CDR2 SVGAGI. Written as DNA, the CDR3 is TGTGCCAGCAGCAACAGTCGGGGAGAAAAACTGTTTTTT. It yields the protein CASSNSRGEKLFF.

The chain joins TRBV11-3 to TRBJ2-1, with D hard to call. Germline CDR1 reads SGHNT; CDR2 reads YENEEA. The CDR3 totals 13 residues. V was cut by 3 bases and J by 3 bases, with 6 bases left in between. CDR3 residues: CASSFSGYNEQFF. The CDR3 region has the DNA TGTGCCAGCAGCTTTTCCGGCTACAATGAGCAGTTCTTC.

CDR3 in DNA: TGTGCCTGGAAGCCGGACAGGGTATTCGGCTACACCTTC. Translated, it gives CAWKPDRVFGYTF. The chain employs TRBV30 and TRBJ1-2, with 8 bases that match TRBD1. Looked up from germline, CDR1 is GTSNPN and CDR2 is SVGIG (reference sequence). After removal of 4 bases from V and 8 bases from J, the junction contained 9 bases not matched to a gene. CDR3 length equals 13 residues.

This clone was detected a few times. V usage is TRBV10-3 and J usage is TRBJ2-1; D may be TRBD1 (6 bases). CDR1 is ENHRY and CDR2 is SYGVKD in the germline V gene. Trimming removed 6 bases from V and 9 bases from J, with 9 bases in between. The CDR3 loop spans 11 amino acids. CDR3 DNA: TGTGCCATCAGCACGGACAGTGAGCAGTTCTTC. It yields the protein CAISTDSEQFF.

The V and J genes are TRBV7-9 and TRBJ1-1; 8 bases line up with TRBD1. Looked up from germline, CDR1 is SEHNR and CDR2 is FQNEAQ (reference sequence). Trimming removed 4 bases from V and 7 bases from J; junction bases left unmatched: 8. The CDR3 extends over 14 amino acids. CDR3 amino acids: CASSSDRAYDEAFF. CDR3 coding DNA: TGTGCCAGCAGCTCGGACAGGGCTTACGATGAAGCTTTCTTT.

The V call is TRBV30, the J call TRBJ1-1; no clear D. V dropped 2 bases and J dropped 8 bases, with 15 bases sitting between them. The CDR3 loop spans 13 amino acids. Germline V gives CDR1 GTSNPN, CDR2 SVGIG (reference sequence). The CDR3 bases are TGTGCCTGGAGTCCTTCCGACATCAGGGAAGCTTTCTTT. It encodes CAWSPSDIREAFF.

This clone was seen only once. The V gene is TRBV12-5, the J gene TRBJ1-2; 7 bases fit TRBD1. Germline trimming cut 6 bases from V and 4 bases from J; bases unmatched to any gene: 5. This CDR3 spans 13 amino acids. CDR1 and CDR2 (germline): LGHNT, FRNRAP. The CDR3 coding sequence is TGTGCTAGTGGCCTACAGGGGTTCTATGGCTACACCTTC. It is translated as CASGLQGFYGYTF. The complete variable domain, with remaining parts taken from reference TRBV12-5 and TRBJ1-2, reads DARVTQTPRHKVTEMGQEVTMRCQPILGHNTVFWYRQTMMQGLELLAYFRNRAPLDDSGMPKDRFSAEMPDATLATLKIQPSEPRDSAVYFCASGLQGFYGYTFGSGTRLTVV.

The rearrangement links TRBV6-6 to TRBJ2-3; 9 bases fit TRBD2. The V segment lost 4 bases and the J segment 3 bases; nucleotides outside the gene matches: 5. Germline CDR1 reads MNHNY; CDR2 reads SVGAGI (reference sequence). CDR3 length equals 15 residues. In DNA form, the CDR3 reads TGTGCCAGCAGTTGGGCGGGAGGGCCTACAGATACGCAGTATTTT. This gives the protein CASSWAGGPTDTQYF.

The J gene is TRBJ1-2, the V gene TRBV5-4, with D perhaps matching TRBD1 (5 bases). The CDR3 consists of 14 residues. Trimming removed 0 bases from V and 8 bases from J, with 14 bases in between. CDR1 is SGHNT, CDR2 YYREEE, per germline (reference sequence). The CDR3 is CASSLASRAEGYTF. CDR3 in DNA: TGTGCCAGCAGCTTGGCATCCAGGGCTGAAGGCTACACCTTC.

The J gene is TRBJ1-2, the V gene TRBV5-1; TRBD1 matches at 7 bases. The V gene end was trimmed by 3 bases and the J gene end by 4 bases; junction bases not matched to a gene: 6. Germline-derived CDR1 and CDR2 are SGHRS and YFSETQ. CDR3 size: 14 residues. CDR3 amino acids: CASSSTGSGYGYTF. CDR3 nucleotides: TGCGCCAGCAGCTCGACAGGGTCTGGCTATGGCTACACCTTC.

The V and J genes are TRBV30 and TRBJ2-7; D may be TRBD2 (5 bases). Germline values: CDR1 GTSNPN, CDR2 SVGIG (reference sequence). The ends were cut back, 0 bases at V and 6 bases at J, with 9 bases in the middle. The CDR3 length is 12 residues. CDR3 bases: TGTGCCTGGAGTGTCGAGGGTACCGAGCAGTACTTC. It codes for CAWSVEGTEQYF.

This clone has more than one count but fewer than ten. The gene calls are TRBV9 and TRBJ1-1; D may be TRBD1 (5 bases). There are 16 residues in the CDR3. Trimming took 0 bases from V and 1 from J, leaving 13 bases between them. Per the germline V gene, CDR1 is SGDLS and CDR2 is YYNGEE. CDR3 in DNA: TGTGCCAGCAGCGTAGGACGGGGGTTCCGGAACACTGAAGCTTTCTTT. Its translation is CASSVGRGFRNTEAFF.

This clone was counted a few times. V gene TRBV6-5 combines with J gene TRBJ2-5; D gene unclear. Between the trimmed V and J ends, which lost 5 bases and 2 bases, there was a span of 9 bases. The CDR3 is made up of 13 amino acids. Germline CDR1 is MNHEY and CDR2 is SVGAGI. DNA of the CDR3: TGTGCCAGCAGTCTCCTCCGGCAAGAGACCCAGTACTTC. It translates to CASSLLRQETQYF.

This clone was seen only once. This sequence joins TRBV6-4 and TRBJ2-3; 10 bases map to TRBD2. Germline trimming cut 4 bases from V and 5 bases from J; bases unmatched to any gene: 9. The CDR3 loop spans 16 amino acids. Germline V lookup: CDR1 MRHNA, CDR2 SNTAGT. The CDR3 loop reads CASSAIQRGGRDTQYF. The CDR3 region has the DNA TGTGCCAGCAGTGCGATCCAGCGGGGGGGAAGAGATACGCAGTATTTT.

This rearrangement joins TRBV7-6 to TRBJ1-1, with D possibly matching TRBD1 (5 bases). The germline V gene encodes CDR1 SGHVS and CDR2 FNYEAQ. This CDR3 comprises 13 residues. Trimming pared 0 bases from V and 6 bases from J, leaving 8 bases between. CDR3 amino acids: CASSLAAGSEAFF. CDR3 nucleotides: TGTGCCAGCAGCTTAGCTGCAGGGTCTGAAGCTTTCTTT.

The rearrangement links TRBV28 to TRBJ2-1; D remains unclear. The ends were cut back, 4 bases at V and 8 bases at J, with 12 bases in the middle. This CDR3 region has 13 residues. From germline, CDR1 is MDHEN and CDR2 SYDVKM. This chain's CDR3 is CASSSSRLDEQFF. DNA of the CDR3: TGTGCCAGCAGTTCCTCCAGGCTGGATGAGCAGTTCTTC.

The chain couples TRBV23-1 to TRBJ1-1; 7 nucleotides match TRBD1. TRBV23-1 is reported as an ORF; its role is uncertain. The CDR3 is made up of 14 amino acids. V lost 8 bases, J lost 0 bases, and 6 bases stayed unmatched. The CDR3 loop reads CASVPGGMNTEAFF. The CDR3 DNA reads TGCGCCAGCGTACCAGGGGGGATGAACACTGAAGCTTTCTTT.

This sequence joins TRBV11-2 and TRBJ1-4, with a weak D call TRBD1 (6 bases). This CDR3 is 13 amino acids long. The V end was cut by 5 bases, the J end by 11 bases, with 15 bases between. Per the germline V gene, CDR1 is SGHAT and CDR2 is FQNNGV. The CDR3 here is CASSPLRGGKLFF. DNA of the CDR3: TGTGCCAGCAGCCCCCTTCGGGGGGGCAAACTGTTTTTT.

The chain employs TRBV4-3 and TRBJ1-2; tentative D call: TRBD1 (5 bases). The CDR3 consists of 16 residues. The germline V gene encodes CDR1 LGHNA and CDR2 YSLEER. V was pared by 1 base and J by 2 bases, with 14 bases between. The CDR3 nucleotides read TGCGCCAGCAGCCAAGGGGGGGATTGGGAAAACTATGGCTACACCTTC. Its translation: CASSQGGDWENYGYTF.

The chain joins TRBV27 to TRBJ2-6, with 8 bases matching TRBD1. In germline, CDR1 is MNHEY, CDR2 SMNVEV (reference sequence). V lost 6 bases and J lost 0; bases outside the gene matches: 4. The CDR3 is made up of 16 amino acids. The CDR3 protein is CASRDRASSGANVLTF. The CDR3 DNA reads TGTGCCAGCAGGGACAGGGCGAGCTCTGGGGCCAACGTCCTGACTTTC.

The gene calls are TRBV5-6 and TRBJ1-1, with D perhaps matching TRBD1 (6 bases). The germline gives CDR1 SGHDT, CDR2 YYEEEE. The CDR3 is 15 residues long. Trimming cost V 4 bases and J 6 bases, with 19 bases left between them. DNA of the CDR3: TGTGCCAGCAGCCCACAGGGATTCGAGGGGGCTGAAGCTTTCTTT. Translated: CASSPQGFEGAEAFF.

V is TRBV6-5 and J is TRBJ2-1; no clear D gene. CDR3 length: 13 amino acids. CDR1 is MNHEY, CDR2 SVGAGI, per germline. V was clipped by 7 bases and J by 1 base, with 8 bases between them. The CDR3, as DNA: TGTGCCAGCATGCAGGCATCCTACAATGAGCAGTTCTTC. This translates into CASMQASYNEQFF.

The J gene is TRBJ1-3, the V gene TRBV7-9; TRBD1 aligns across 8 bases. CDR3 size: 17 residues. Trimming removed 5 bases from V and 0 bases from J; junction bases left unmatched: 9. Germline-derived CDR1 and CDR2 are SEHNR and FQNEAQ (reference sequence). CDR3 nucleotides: TGTGCCAGCAGCGTCCCGACAGGGGCTACCTCTGGAAACACCATATATTTT. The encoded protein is CASSVPTGATSGNTIYF.

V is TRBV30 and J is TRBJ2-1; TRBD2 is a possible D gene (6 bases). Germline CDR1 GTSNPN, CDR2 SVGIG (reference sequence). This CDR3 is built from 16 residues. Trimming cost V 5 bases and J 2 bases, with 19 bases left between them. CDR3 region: CAWQDDAGSPYNEQFF. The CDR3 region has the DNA TGTGCCTGGCAAGATGACGCGGGAAGCCCCTACAATGAGCAGTTCTTC.

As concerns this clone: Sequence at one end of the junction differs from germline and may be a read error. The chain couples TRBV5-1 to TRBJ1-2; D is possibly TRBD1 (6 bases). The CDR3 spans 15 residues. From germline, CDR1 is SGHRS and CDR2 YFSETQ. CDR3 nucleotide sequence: TGCGCCAGCAGCTTGGAGGGGGGGCTACGGCTTGGCTACCCCTTC. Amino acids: CASSLEGGLRLGYPF.

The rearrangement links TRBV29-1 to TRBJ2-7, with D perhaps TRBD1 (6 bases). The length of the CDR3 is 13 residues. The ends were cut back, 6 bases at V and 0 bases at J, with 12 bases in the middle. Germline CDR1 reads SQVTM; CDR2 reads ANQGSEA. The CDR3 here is CSVRTGSSYEQYF. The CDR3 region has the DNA TGCAGCGTCAGAACAGGGAGCTCCTACGAGCAGTACTTC.

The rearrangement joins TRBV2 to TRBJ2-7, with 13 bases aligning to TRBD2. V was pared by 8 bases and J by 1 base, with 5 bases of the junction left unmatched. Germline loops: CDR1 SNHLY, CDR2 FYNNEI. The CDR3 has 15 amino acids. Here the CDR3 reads CASLRTSGSSYEQYF. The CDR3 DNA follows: TGTGCCAGCTTACGGACTAGCGGGAGTTCCTACGAGCAGTACTTC.

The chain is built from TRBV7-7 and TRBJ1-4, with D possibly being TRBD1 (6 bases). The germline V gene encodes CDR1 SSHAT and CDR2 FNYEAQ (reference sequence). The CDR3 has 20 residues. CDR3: CASYSRGAQPGEGTNEKLFF. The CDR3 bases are TGTGCTAGCTATTCTAGGGGCGCACAGCCAGGGGAAGGGACTAATGAAAAACTGTTTTTT.